Following are 4 T cell receptor beta chains from one sample sequenced in a study of graft-versus-host responses after intestinal transplantation. Method: immunoSEQ multiplex PCR; TCRdb's copy keeps in-frame clones and lacks some. The data contain fewer than 75,000 clones, 80% to 90% of them singletons. The specimen comprised PBMCs, sampled 26 days after transplant. Source of these receptors: a human patient who received an intestinal transplant, so some T cells may come from the graft donor.

V is TRBV27 and J is TRBJ1-2, with D possibly being TRBD1 (6 bases). The germline gives CDR1 MNHEY, CDR2 SMNVEV (reference sequence). Trimming shortened V by 3 bases and J by 5 bases, and 13 bases separated the two germline ends. The CDR3 sequence is 14 residues long. The CDR3 sequence is CASSFTDSLYGYTF. Written as DNA, the CDR3 is TGTGCCAGCAGTTTCACGGACAGCCTTTATGGCTACACCTTC.

CDR3 nucleotide sequence: TGTGCCAGCTCCCCCGGGGGGCAGACTTCTGGAAACACCATATATTTT. It specifies CASSPGGQTSGNTIYF. The V and J genes are TRBV18 and TRBJ1-3; tentative D call: TRBD1 (6 bases). V lost 6 bases to trimming and J lost 1 base, with 16 bases between them. Germline V lookup: CDR1 KGHSH, CDR2 LQKENI. CDR3 length: 16 amino acids.

This chain uses TRBV4-2 with TRBJ2-3, with 10 bases fitting TRBD2. Germline-derived CDR1 and CDR2 are LGHNA and YNFKEQ. CDR3 length: 18 residues. V shed 0 bases and J 6 bases; nucleotides not matched to a gene: 12. In DNA, the CDR3 is TGTGCCAGCAGCCAAGAACCAACAGCGGGGGGGCTCGGGGATACGCAGTATTTT. This sequence encodes CASSQEPTAGGLGDTQYF.

The chain couples TRBV19 to TRBJ1-1, with D perhaps matching TRBD1 (6 bases). V gave up 5 bases and J gave up 3 bases, with 10 bases separating them. Germline CDR1 reads LNHDA; CDR2 reads SQIVND (reference sequence). There are 13 residues in the CDR3. CDR3 sequence (DNA): TGTGCCAGTAGTCTAAAGGGGGACACTGAAGCTTTCTTT. The encoded protein is CASSLKGDTEAFF.